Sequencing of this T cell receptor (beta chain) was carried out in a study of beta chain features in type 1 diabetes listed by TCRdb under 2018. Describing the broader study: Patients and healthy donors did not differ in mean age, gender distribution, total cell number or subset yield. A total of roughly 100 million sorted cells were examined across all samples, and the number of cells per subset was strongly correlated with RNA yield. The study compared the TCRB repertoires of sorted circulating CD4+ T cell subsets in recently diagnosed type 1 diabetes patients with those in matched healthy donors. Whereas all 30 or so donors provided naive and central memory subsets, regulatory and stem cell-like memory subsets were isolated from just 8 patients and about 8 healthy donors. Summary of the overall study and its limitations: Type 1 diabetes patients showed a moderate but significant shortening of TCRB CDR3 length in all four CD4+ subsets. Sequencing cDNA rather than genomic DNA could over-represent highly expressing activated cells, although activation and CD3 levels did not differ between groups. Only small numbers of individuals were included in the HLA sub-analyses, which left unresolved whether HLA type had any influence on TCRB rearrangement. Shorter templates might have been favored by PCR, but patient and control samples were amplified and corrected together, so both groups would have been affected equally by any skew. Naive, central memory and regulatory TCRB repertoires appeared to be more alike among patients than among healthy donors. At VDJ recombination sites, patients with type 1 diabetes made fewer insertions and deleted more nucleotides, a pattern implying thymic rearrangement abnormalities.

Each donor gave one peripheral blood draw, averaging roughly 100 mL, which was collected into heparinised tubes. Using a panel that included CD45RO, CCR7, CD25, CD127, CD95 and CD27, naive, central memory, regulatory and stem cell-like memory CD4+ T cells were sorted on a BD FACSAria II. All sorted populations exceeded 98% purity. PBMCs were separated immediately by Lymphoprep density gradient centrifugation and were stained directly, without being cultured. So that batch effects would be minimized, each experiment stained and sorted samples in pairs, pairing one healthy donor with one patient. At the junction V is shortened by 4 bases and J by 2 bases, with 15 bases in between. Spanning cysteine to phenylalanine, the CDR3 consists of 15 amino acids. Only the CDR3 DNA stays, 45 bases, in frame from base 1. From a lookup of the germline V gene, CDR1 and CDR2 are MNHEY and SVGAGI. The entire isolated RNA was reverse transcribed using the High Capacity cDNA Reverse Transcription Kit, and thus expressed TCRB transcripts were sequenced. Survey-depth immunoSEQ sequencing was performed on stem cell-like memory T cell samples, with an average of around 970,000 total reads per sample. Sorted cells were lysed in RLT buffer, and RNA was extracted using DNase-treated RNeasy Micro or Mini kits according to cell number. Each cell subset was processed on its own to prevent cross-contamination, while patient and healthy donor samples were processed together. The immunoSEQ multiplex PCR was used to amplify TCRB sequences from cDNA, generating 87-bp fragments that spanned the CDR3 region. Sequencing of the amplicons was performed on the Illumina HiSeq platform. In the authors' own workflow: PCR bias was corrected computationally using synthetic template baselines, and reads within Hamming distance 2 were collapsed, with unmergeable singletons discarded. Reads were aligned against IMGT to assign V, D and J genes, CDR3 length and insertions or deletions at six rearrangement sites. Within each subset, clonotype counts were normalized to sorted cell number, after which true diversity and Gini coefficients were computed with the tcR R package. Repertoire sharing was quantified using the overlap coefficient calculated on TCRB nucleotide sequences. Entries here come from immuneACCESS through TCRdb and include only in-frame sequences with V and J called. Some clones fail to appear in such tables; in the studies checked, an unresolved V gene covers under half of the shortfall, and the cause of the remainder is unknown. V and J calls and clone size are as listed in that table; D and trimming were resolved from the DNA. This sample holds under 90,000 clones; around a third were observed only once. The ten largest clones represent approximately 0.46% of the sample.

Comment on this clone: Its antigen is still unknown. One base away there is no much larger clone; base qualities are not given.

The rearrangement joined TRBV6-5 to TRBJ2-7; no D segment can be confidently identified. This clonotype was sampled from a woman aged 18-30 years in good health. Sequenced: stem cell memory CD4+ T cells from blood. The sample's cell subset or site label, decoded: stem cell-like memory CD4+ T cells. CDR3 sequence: CASSLYSQSAYEQYF. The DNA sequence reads TGTGCCAGCAGTTTGTATTCACAGTCCGCCTACGAGCAGTACTTC.